A selection of T cell receptor beta chains follows, all from one sample in a study of regulatory T cells in long-lasting Graves disease. TCRdb independently ran MiXCR on the multiplex PCR reads; one entry per CDR3 protein. The sample comprises 400,000 to 500,000 distinct CDR3 sequences, around 23% of which are singletons, and roughly an eighth rests with the top ten. Source: peripheral blood mononuclear cells (PBMCs), taken when the disease was refractory, from a patient treated with antithyroid drugs. These receptors all stem from a female donor with Graves disease. Each CDR3 is given with its conserved first and last residue. The order of the fields is V gene, D gene, clone size, J gene, CDR3 DNA, CDR3 protein. A D gene is named only where the DNA matches it firmly. Part of the rows lack a size; the others show once, few, many or a class for expanded clones.

>TRBV29-1|.|few|TRBJ2-2
TGCAGCGTTGAAGCAGGTTGGGACTCAGTCACCGGGGAGCTGTTTTTT
CSVEAGWDSVTGELFF
>TRBV12-3/TRBV12-4|.|few|TRBJ2-3
TGTGCCAGCAGTTTTTCGAGTACCACAGATACGCAGTATTTT
CASSFSSTTDTQYF
>TRBV9|.|few|TRBJ1-1
TGTGCCAGCAGCTGGGGCGCGGACACTGAAGCTTTCTTT
CASSWGADTEAFF
>TRBV5-4|TRBD1|.|TRBJ1-4
TGTGCCAGCAGCGACGGGACAGGGGGTAAGTTAACTAATGAAAAACTGTTTTTT
CASSDGTGGKLTNEKLFF
>TRBV5-4|.|.|TRBJ1-1
TGTGCCAGCAGCTTGGATTCCCCAAACTGGGGCACTGAAGCTTTCTTT
CASSLDSPNWGTEAFF
>TRBV5-1|.|.|TRBJ2-7
TGCGCCAGCAGCCCCGGGTCCCTAGGCTACGAGCAGTACTTC
CASSPGSLGYEQYF
>TRBV27|TRBD1|many|TRBJ1-2
TGTGCCAGCAGTCCTAGACAGGGCCGAGGCTACACCTTC
CASSPRQGRGYTF
>TRBV9|TRBD2|.|TRBJ2-2
TGTGCCAGCAGCGTAGGTAGCGGGAGTACCGGGGAGCTGTTTTTT
CASSVGSGSTGELFF
>TRBV18|.|few|TRBJ2-2
TGTGCCAGCTCACCGACTTGGATCCATACCGGGGAGCTGTTTTTT
CASSPTWIHTGELFF
>TRBV28|.|many|TRBJ1-1
TGTGCCAGCAGTTTTAGCATCGGGAACACTGAAGCTTTCTTT
CASSFSIGNTEAFF
>TRBV15|TRBD2|.|TRBJ2-7
TGTGCCACCAGCAGAGATGGCGGGAGTTTAAGGTACGAGCAGTACTTC
CATSRDGGSLRYEQYF
>TRBV5-1|.|many|TRBJ1-2
TGCGCCAGCAGCTTGACCCCACAGGCTAACTATGGCTACACCTTC
CASSLTPQANYGYTF
>TRBV20-1|.|many|TRBJ2-5
TGCAGTGCTAGAAAGGCTCTAGAGCCCCAAGAGACCCAGTACTTC
CSARKALEPQETQYF
>TRBV6-2/TRBV6-3|.|few|TRBJ2-7
TGTGCCAGCAGTTACTCGGGACTTATCTTCTACGAGCAGTACTTC
CASSYSGLIFYEQYF
>TRBV29-1|.|.|TRBJ1-1
TGCAGCGTTGTGTCGGACGGGCTCATTCGGGCTTTCTTT
CSVVSDGLIRAFF
>TRBV2|.|many|TRBJ2-7
TGTGCCAGCAGTGAAGGCAGTTGGAGGGCCTACGAGCAGTACTTC
CASSEGSWRAYEQYF
>TRBV28|TRBD1|many|TRBJ1-1
TGTGCCAGCAGCCGGAACAACAGGGGGCGCGGTGAAGCTTTCTTT
CASSRNNRGRGEAFF
>TRBV27|.|once|TRBJ2-3
TGTGCCAGCAGTCCGCGTCTGGGGACCACAGATACGCAGTATTTT
CASSPRLGTTDTQYF
>TRBV12-3/TRBV12-4|TRBD1|many|TRBJ1-2
TGTGCCAGCAGTTCCCCCGGGACAGGGGCTCGCGGCTACACCTTC
CASSSPGTGARGYTF
>TRBV6-1|.|many|TRBJ2-2
TGTGCCACCCAACCGGGGAGGAACACCGGGGAGCTGTTTTTT
CATQPGRNTGELFF
>TRBV14|TRBD2|.|TRBJ2-3
TGTGCCAGCAGCCGCCAACTAGCGAGGTCGGGGAATACGCAGTATTTT
CASSRQLARSGNTQYF
>TRBV10-3|.|.|TRBJ1-2
TGTGCCATCAGTGCAGCGAGTCGGGGGAACTATGGCTACACCTTC
CAISAASRGNYGYTF
>TRBV13|TRBD1|.|TRBJ2-7
TGTGCCAGCAGCTCCCGGGACAGGGGAAGCGAGCAGTACTTC
CASSSRDRGSEQYF
>TRBV5-1|.|few|TRBJ2-5
TGCGCCAGCAGATTGAATGTGGAGGAGACCCAGTACTTC
CASRLNVEETQYF
>TRBV27|.|many|TRBJ2-4
TGTGCCAGCAGTTTAAAGGACAACCCCCTAGCCAAAAACATTCAGTACTTC
CASSLKDNPLAKNIQYF
>TRBV7-3|.|many|TRBJ2-7
TGTGCCTCGACTGCCCTCTACGAGCAGTACTTC
CASTALYEQYF
>TRBV10-3|TRBD2|many|TRBJ2-2
TGTGCCATCATGGGTAGCGGGCGCACCGGGGAGCTGTTTTTT
CAIMGSGRTGELFF
>TRBV28|.|.|TRBJ2-3
TGTGCCAGCAGCTTAGACTCGGCCACAGATACGCAGTATTTT
CASSLDSATDTQYF
>TRBV20-1|.|.|TRBJ2-1
TGCAGTGCTAGAGAGCCCTTTCTAGCCGATCTGTACAATGAGCAGTTCTTC
CSAREPFLADLYNEQFF
>TRBV4-2|.|many|TRBJ1-1
TGTGCCAGCAGCCAAGAAGATACCACTGAAGCTTTCTTT
CASSQEDTTEAFF
>TRBV29-1|TRBD1|.|TRBJ2-5
TGCAGCGGGGTAGGGGGCGACGCTGAGACCCAGTACTTC
CSGVGGDAETQYF
>TRBV6-1|.|many|TRBJ1-2
TGTGCCAGCAGCCTACTTGAAGACTATGGCTACACCTTC
CASSLLEDYGYTF
>TRBV20-1|.|.|TRBJ2-7
TGCAGTGCACAGGGGGAGGGCTCCTACGAGCAGTACTTC
CSAQGEGSYEQYF
>TRBV20-1|.|many|TRBJ2-5
TGCAGTGCAGCGCCGACGCTATCGGGGAAAGAGACCCAGTACTTC
CSAAPTLSGKETQYF
>TRBV5-1|TRBD2|few|TRBJ2-5
TGCGCCAGCAGCCCGGGACTAGCGGGAGGGTCCAGGGAGACCCAGTACTTC
CASSPGLAGGSRETQYF
>TRBV27|TRBD1|many|TRBJ1-2
TGTGCCACCTCGACCCTCGGGACAGGGAATTTCTATGGCTACACCTTC
CATSTLGTGNFYGYTF
>TRBV20-1|TRBD2|many|TRBJ2-7
TGCAGTGCTAGATGGGCTAGCGGGACCTCCTACGAGCAGTACTTC
CSARWASGTSYEQYF
>TRBV24-1|.|many|TRBJ1-2
TGTGCCACCAGTGATGGCCGCAACTATGGCTACACCTTC
CATSDGRNYGYTF
>TRBV29-1|.|few|TRBJ1-2
TGCAGCGTTGCTAGTAGCTATGGCTACACCTTC
CSVASSYGYTF
>TRBV28|TRBD1|many|TRBJ2-2
TGTGCCACCGCGACAGGGGCCGGGGAGCTGTTTTTT
CATATGAGELFF
>TRBV9|.|.|TRBJ2-2
TGTGCCAGCAGCACTTTCTACACCGGGGAGCTGTTTTTT
CASSTFYTGELFF
>TRBV3-1|.|many|TRBJ2-4
TGTGCCAGCAGCCCCTCCAAAAACATTCAGTACTTC
CASSPSKNIQYF
>TRBV12-3/TRBV12-4|TRBD1|many|TRBJ2-5
TGTGCCAGCAGTTTACCCGTCGCCGGGACAGACCAAGAGACCCAGTACTTC
CASSLPVAGTDQETQYF
>TRBV19|.|.|TRBJ2-2
TGTGCCAGTAAAATATCCCGCGAGGCGAACACCGGGGAGCTGTTTTTT
CASKISREANTGELFF
>TRBV24-1|.|.|TRBJ2-1
TGTGCCACCAGAAACTACAATGAGCAGTTCTTC
CATRNYNEQFF
>TRBV9|TRBD1|few|TRBJ2-2
TGTGCCAGCAGCGTAGGTGAGACAGGGTACACCGGGGAGCTGTTTTTT
CASSVGETGYTGELFF
>TRBV12-3/TRBV12-4|.|many|TRBJ2-7
TGTGCCAGCAGTTCTGGACTGTTCTCCTACGAGCAGTACTTC
CASSSGLFSYEQYF
>TRBV9|.|few|TRBJ2-5
TGTGCCAGCAGCGTAGCGGAAGAGACCCAGTACTTC
CASSVAEETQYF
>TRBV10-3|.|.|TRBJ1-2
TGTGCCATCAGTAAAGGACCAGGTGGAGTGAGTCGTCGCGGCTACACCTTC
CAISKGPGGVSRRGYTF
>TRBV9|.|.|TRBJ1-1
TGTGCCAGCAGTCGTACCCCAGGGGCCACTGAAGCTTTCTTT
CASSRTPGATEAFF
>TRBV6-2/TRBV6-3|TRBD2|many|TRBJ2-7
TGTGCCAGCAGTTACTCGAGACTAGCGGGAGAGTTCTCCTACGAGCAGTACTTC
CASSYSRLAGEFSYEQYF
>TRBV7-2|TRBD1|many|TRBJ1-4
TGTGCCAGCAGCCCTGGACAGGTTAATGAAAAACTGTTTTTT
CASSPGQVNEKLFF
>TRBV7-3|.|few|TRBJ2-5
TGTGCCAGCAGCTCCGCACCACAAGAGACCCAGTACTTC
CASSSAPQETQYF
>TRBV5-1|.|.|TRBJ1-1
TGCGCCAACAGCGCCAAACTACAGGACCCAGTGAACACTGAAGCTTTCTTT
CANSAKLQDPVNTEAFF
>TRBV5-6|.|few|TRBJ2-2
TGTGCCAGCAGCTCCTGGACAAGGAACACCGGGGAGCTGTTTTTT
CASSSWTRNTGELFF